The 12 T cell receptor beta chains listed next were all sequenced from one sample in a study of T-cell reconstitution after alpha-beta-depleted transplantation in children. During its preparation, the TCRbeta library received unique molecular identifiers. Each CDR3 protein gets one entry after TCRdb re-called the PCR reads with MiXCR. The sample yields about 300,000 distinct CDR3 sequences, 9.5% to 13% seen once. The specimen comprised PBMCs, sampled before TCRalphabeta/CD19-depleted stem cell transplant. These receptors originate from a boy younger than two with acute myeloid leukemia, due to receive a stem cell transplant.

There are many counts of this clonotype. The chain employs TRBV28 and TRBJ2-7; tentative D call: TRBD1 (5 bases). The CDR3 runs 14 residues. CDR1 and CDR2 from the germline V gene are MDHEN and SYDVKM. V was pared by 2 bases and J by 4 bases, with 12 bases between. The CDR3 is CASSLDRTGYEQYF. DNA for the CDR3: TGTGCCAGCAGTTTAGACAGAACTGGTTACGAGCAGTACTTC.

The table lists this clonotype with many counts. The chain employs TRBV7-9 and TRBJ1-6; perhaps TRBD1 as D (6 bases). This CDR3 contains 17 residues. The V and J ends lost 2 bases and 5 bases respectively, with 16 bases between them. CDR1 and CDR2 (germline): SEHNR, FQNEAQ (reference sequence). The CDR3 DNA reads as TGTGCCAGCAGCTTACCCTCCCACAGGGAGAATAATTCACCCCTCCACTTT. It specifies CASSLPSHRENNSPLHF.

This clonotype showed up many times. The chain recombines TRBV5-1 with TRBJ2-2; a possible D gene is TRBD2 (6 bases). This CDR3 comprises 16 residues. Germline V lookup: CDR1 SGHRS, CDR2 YFSETQ. The V end was cut by 3 bases, the J end by 2 bases, with 14 bases between. CDR3 sequence reads: CASSSLAGLNTGELFF. The DNA of the CDR3 is TGCGCCAGCAGCTCACTCGCGGGACTCAACACCGGGGAGCTGTTTTTT.

Many counts were recorded for this clonotype. The rearrangement links TRBV24-1 to TRBJ1-2; no clear D. V was trimmed by 2 bases and J by 5 bases, leaving 5 bases between them. Germline V gene lookup returns CDR1 KGHDR and CDR2 SFDVKD. This CDR3 is 12 amino acids long. CDR3 nucleotides: TGTGCCACCAGTGATTGGGGTTATGGCTACACCTTC. This encodes CATSDWGYGYTF.

A few counts support this clonotype. This chain links TRBV28 with TRBJ1-5, with 10 nucleotides matching TRBD1. The CDR3 loop spans 13 amino acids. V lost 6 bases and J lost 15; bases outside the gene matches: 11. From germline, CDR1 is MDHEN and CDR2 SYDVKM. CDR3 protein: CASSFPGTGERHF. Here the CDR3 DNA reads TGTGCCAGCAGCTTCCCCGGGACAGGGGAAAGGCATTTT.

This chain connects TRBV28 to TRBJ1-5, with 7 nucleotides matching TRBD1. Germline assignment: CDR1 MDHEN and CDR2 SYDVKM. Trimming removed 3 bases from V and 7 bases from J; junction bases left unmatched: 12. The CDR3 has 16 residues. The DNA for the CDR3 is TGTGCCAGCAGTTTGTTACAGGGGACCCCGCTGCAGCCCCAGCATTTT. Encoded protein: CASSLLQGTPLQPQHF.

In this sample, this clonotype turned up many times. V usage is TRBV5-1 and J usage is TRBJ2-4, with D maybe TRBD2 (5 bases). V dropped 5 bases and J dropped 5 bases, with 14 bases sitting between them. Germline lookup yields CDR1 SGHRS and CDR2 YFSETQ. The CDR3 sequence is 14 residues long. CDR3 amino acids: CASSVGYGENIQYF. In DNA form, the CDR3 reads TGCGCCAGCAGTGTAGGGTACGGGGAAAACATTCAGTACTTC.

This clonotype was detected ten times or more. This chain uses TRBV12-3 or TRBV12-4 with TRBJ2-1; 7 bases agree with TRBD2. V shed 1 base, J shed 3 bases, and the junction held 9 bases outside the gene matches. CDR3 length: 17 amino acids. For the CDR3, the DNA is TGTGCCAGCAGTTTAGTCCACGCGGGAGTGTTCTACAATGAGCAGTTCTTC. Encoded protein: CASSLVHAGVFYNEQFF.

The chain uses TRBV4-3 and TRBJ2-7; 10 nucleotides align to TRBD2. V lost 0 bases, J lost 2 bases, and 10 bases stayed unmatched. The length of the CDR3 is 18 residues. Germline lookup yields CDR1 LGHNA and CDR2 YSLEER. DNA of the CDR3: TGCGCCAGCAGCCAAGAAAATGCCTTCCTAGCGGGAGCCTACGAGCAGTACTTC. This codes for CASSQENAFLAGAYEQYF.

This clonotype showed up just a few times. The chain carries TRBV5-1 and TRBJ2-5, with 9 bases aligning to TRBD1. Germline CDR1 reads SGHRS; CDR2 reads YFSETQ. The CDR3 covers 15 residues. The junction had 4 bases not matched to a gene; V was cut back by 0 bases and J by 4 bases. CDR3 in DNA: TGCGCCAGCAGCTTGGACAGGGGGCTTCGAGAGACCCAGTACTTC. Its translation: CASSLDRGLRETQYF.

The sample holds many counts of this clonotype. This chain links TRBV29-1 with TRBJ2-7, with 15 bases identical to TRBD2. This CDR3 spans 17 amino acids. The trim removed 7 bases at V and 3 bases at J, leaving 13 bases unmatched. From germline, CDR1 is SQVTM and CDR2 ANQGSEA. The CDR3 protein is CSAVGLAGGPVDYEQYF. The CDR3 region has the DNA TGCAGCGCTGTGGGACTAGCGGGAGGTCCCGTAGACTACGAGCAGTACTTC.

A word on this clonotype: A much more abundant neighbour one base away suggests this may be a read error. CDR3 loop: CASSFSNRGYLPYEQYF. DNA of the CDR3: TGTGCCAGCAGCTTTAGCAACAGGGGGTACTTACCCTACGAGCAGTACTTC. This sequence joins TRBV11-3 and TRBJ2-7; 8 bases line up with TRBD1. J lost 2 bases, V lost 3 bases, and 12 bases had no gene match. The CDR3 loop spans 17 amino acids. Germline loops: CDR1 SGHNT, CDR2 YENEEA.